This TCR beta chain was found in a study of PD-L1 blockade in urothelial cancer. Sample time point: peripheral blood 6 weeks after treatment start. This CDR3 has 15 amino acids. The J segment lost 4 bases and the V segment lost 0 bases, leaving 3 bases of the junction unmatched. Germline CDR1 and CDR2: SGDLS and YYNGEE. Clones were read by immunoSEQ multiplex PCR, and TCRdb kept only the in-frame ones, dropping some. The sample consists of about 120,000 clones, 91% of them appearing once. V gene TRBV9 combines with J gene TRBJ2-3; 9 bases are shared with TRBD2. The specimen was PBMCs, collected around atezolizumab (anti-PD-L1) treatment. This sequence originates from a man in his 60s with urothelial cancer. CDR3 loop: CASSVGGRASDTQYF. CDR3 coding DNA: TGTGCCAGCAGCGTAGGCGGGAGGGCGTCAGATACGCAGTATTTT.